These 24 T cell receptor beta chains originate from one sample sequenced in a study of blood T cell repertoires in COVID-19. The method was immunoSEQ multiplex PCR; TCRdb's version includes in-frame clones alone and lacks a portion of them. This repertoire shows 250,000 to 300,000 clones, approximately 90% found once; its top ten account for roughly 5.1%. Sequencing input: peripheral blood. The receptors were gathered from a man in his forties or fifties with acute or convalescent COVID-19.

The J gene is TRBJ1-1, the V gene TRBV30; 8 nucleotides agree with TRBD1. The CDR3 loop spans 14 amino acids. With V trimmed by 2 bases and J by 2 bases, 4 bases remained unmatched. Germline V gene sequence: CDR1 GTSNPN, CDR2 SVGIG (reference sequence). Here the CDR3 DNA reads TGTGCCTGGAGTCTAGGGACAGGTAACACTGAAGCTTTCTTT. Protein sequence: CAWSLGTGNTEAFF. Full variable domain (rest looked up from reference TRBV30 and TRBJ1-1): SQTIHQWPATLVQPVGSPLSLECTVEGTSNPNLYWYRQAAGRGLQLLFYSVGIGQISSEVPQNLSASRPQDRQFILSSKKLLLSDSGFYLCAWSLGTGNTEAFFGQGTRLTVV.

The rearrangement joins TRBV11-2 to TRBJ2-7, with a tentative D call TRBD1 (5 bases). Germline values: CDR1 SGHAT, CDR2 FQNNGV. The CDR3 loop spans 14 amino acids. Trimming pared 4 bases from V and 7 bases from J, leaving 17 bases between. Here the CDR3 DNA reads TGTGCCAGCAGCTCGTCTCCGGGCTCAGGGGAGCAGTACTTC. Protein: CASSSSPGSGEQYF.

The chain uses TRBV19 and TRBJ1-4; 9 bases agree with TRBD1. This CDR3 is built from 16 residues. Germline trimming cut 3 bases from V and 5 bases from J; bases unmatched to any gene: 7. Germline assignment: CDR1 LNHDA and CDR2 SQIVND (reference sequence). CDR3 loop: CASSMGGGQGNEKLFF. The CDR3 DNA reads TGTGCCAGTAGTATGGGGGGGGGACAGGGCAATGAAAAACTGTTTTTT.

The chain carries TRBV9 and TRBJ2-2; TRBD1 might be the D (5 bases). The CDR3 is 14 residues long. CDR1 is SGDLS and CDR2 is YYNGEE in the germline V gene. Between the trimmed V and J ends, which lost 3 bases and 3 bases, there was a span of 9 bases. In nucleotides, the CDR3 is TGTGCCAGCAGCGGTGGGGCGTACACCGGGGAGCTGTTTTTT. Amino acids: CASSGGAYTGELFF.

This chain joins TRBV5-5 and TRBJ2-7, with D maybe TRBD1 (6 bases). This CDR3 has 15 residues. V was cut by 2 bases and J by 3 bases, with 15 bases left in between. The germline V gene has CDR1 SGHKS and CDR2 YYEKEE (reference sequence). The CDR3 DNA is TGTGCCAGCAGCTTTTTACCGGACAGCAACTACGAGCAGTACTTC. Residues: CASSFLPDSNYEQYF.

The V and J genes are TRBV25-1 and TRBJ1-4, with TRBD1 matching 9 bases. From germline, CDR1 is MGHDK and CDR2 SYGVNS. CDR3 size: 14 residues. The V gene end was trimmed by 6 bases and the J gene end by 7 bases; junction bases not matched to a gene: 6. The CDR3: CASSPRTGVEKLFF. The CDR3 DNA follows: TGTGCCAGCAGCCCGAGGACAGGGGTTGAAAAACTGTTTTTT. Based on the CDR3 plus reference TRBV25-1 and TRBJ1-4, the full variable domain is EADIYQTPRYLVIGTGKKITLECSQTMGHDKMYWYQQDPGMELHLIHYSYGVNSTEKGDLSSESTVSRIRTEHFPLTLESARPSHTSQYLCASSPRTGVEKLFFGSGTQLSVL.

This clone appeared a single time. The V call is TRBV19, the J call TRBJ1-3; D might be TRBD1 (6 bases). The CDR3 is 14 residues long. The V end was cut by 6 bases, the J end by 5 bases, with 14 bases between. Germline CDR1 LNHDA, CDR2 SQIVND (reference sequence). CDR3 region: CASSPQGIRNTIYF. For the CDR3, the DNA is TGTGCCAGTAGCCCCCAGGGGATCAGAAACACCATATATTTT. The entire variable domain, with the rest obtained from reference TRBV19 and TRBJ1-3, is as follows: DGGITQSPKYLFRKEGQNVTLSCEQNLNHDAMYWYRQDPGQGLRLIYYSQIVNDFQKGDIAEGYSVSREKKESFPLTVTSAQKNPTAFYLCASSPQGIRNTIYFGEGSWLTVV.

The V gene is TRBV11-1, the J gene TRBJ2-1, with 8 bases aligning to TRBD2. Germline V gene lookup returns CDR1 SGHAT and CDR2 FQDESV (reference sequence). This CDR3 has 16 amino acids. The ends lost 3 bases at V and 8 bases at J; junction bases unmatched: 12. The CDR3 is CASSFSGTRFGDEQFF. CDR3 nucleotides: TGTGCCAGCAGCTTTTCCGGGACTAGGTTCGGGGATGAGCAGTTCTTC.

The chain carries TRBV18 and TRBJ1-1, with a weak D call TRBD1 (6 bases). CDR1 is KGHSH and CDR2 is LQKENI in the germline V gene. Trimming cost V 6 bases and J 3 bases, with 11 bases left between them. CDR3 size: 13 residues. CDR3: CASSLTGYTEAFF. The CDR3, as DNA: TGTGCCAGCTCGCTTACAGGGTACACTGAAGCTTTCTTT.

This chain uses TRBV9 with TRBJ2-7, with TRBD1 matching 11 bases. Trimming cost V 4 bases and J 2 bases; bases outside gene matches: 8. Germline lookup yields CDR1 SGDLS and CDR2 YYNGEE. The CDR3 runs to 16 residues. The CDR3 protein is CASSRTGQGGPYEQYF. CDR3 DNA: TGTGCCAGCAGCCGAACGGGACAGGGGGGACCCTACGAGCAGTACTTC.

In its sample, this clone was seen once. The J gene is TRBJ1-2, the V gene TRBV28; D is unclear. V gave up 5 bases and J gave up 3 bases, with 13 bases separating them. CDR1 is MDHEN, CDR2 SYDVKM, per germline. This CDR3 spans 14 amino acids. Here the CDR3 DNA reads TGTGCCAGCAGTCCGCCAGTACAGCACTATGGCTACACCTTC. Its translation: CASSPPVQHYGYTF.

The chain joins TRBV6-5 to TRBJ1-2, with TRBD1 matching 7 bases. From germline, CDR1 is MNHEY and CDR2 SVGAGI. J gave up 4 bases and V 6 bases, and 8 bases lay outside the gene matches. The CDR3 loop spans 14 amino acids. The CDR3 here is CASSEGASGYGYTF. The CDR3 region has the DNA TGTGCCAGCAGCGAGGGGGCGTCCGGCTATGGCTACACCTTC.

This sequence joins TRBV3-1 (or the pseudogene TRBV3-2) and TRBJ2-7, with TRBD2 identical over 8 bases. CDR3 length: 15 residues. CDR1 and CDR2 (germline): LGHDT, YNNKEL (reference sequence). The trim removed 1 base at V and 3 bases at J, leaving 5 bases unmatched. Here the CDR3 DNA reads TGTGCCAGCAGCCAAGCGGGGGGGGCCGTCTACGAGCAGTACTTC. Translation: CASSQAGGAVYEQYF.

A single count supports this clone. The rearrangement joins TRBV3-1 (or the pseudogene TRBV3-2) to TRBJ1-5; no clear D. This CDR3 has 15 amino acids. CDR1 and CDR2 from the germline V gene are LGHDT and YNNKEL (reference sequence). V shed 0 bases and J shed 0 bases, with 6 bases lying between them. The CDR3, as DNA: TGTGCCAGCAGCCAAGATAGAGATAGCAATCAGCCCCAGCATTTT. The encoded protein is CASSQDRDSNQPQHF.

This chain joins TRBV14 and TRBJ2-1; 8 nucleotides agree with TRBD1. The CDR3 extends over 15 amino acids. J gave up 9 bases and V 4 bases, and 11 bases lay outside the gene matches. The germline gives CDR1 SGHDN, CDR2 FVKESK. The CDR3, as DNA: TGTGCCAGCAGCCTAACAGGGGGATCGGATAGTGAGCAGTTCTTC. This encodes CASSLTGGSDSEQFF. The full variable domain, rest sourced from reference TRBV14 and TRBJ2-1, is EAGVTQFPSHSVIEKGQTVTLRCDPISGHDNLYWYRRVMGKEIKFLLHFVKESKQDESGMPNNRFLAERTGGTYSTLKVQPAELEDSGVYFCASSLTGGSDSEQFFGPGTRLTVL.

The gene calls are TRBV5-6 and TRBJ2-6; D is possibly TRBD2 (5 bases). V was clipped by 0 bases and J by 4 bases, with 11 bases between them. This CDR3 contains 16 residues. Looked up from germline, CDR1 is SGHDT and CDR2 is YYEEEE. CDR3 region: CASSLAGFTGANVLTF. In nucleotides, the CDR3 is TGTGCCAGCAGCTTGGCGGGGTTTACGGGGGCCAACGTCCTGACTTTC.

The CDR3 loop reads CASSEAAGSGGTFF. DNA of the CDR3: TGTGCCAGCAGTGAAGCCGCAGGGAGCGGGGGGACGTTCTTC. The chain carries TRBV2 and TRBJ2-1, with TRBD2 identical over 9 bases. This CDR3 contains 14 residues. Germline CDR1 and CDR2: SNHLY and FYNNEI. Losses at the gene ends were 0 bases for V and 15 bases for J; bases not matched to a gene: 9.

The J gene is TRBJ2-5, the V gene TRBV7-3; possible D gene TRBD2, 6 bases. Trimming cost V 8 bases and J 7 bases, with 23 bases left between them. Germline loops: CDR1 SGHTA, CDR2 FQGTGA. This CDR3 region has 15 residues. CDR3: CASSEGRLGAGTQYF. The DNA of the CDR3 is TGTGCCAGCTCGGAGGGCAGGCTGGGAGCTGGGACCCAGTACTTC.

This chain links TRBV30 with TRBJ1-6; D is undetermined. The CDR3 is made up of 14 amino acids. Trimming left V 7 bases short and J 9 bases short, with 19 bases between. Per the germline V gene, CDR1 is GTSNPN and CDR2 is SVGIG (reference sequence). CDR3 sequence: CALGGLGEISPLHF. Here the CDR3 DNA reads TGTGCCTTAGGAGGGCTCGGGGAAATTTCACCCCTCCACTTT.

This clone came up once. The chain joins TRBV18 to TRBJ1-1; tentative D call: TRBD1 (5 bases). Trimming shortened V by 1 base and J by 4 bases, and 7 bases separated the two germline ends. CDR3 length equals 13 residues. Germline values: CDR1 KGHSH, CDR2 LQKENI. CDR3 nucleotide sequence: TGTGCCAGCTCACCACAAAGGGGCACTGAAGCTTTCTTT. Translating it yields CASSPQRGTEAFF.

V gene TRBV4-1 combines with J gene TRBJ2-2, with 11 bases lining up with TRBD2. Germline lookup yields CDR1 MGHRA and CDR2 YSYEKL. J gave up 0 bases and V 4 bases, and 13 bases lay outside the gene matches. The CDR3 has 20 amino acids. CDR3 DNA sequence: TGCGCCAGCAGCCCCGCCGGGGTAGCGGGGGGGAGGGCGAACACCGGGGAGCTGTTTTTT. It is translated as CASSPAGVAGGRANTGELFF.

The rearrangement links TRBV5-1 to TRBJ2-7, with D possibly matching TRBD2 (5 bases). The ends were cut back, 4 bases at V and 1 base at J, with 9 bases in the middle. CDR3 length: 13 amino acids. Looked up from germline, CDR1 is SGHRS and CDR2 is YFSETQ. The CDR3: CASSEPGSYEQYF. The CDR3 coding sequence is TGCGCCAGCAGCGAACCGGGGTCCTACGAGCAGTACTTC.

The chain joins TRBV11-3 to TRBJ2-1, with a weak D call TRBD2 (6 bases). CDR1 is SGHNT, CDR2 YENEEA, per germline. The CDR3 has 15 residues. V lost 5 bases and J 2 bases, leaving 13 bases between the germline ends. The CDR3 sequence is CASSRGLATYNEQFF. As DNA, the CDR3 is TGTGCCAGCAGCAGGGGACTTGCTACCTACAATGAGCAGTTCTTC.

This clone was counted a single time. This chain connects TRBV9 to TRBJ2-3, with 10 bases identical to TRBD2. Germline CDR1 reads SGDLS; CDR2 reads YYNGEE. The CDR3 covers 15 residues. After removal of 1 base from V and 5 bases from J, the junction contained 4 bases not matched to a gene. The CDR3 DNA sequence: TGTGCCAGCAGCGTAAGCGGGGGGGCTAGAGATACGCAGTATTTT. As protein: CASSVSGGARDTQYF.